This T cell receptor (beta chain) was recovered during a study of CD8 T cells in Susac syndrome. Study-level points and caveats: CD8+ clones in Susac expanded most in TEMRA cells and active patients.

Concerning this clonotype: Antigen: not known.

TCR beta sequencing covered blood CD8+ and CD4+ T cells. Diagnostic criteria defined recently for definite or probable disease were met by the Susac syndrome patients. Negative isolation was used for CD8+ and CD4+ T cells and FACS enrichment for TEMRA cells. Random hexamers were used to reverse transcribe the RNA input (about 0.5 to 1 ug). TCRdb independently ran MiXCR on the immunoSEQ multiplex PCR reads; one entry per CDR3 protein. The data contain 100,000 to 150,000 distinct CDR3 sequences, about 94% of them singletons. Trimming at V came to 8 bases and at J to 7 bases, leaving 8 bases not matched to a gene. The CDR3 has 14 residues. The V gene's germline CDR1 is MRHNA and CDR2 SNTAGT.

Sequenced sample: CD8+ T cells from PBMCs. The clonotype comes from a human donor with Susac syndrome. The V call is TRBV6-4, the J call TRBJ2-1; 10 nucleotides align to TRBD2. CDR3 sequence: CASSLAGDLNEQFF. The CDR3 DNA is TGTGCCAGCTCCCTAGCGGGGGATCTTAATGAGCAGTTCTTC.